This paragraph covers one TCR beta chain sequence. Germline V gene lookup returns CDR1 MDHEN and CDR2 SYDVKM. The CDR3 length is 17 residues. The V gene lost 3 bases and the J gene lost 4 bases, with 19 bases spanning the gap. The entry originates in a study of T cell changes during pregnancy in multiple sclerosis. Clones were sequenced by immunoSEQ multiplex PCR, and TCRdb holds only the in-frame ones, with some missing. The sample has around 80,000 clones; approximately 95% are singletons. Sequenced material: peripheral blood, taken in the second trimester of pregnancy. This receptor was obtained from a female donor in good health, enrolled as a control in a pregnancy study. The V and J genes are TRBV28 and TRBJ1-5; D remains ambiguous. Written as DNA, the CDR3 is TGTGCCAGCAGTTTCCTCCCCCCCGTCAGGTCGAATCAGCCCCAGCATTTT. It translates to CASSFLPPVRSNQPQHF. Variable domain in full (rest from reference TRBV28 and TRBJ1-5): DVKVTQSSRYLVKRTGEKVFLECVQDMDHENMFWYRQDPGLGLRLIYFSYDVKMKEKGDIPEGYSVSREKKERFSLILESASTNQTSMYLCASSFLPPVRSNQPQHFGDGTRLSIL.